Listed here are 2 T cell receptor beta chains from one sample, sequenced in a study of cytomegalovirus exposure and HLA in healthy donors. Both 60 Vbeta primers and 13 Jbeta primers went into the PCR. Clones were read by immunoSEQ multiplex PCR, and TCRdb kept only the in-frame ones, dropping some. The sample carries roughly 200,000 clones, roughly 70% recorded once. Sequenced: PBMCs. All receptors come from a man aged 35 to 55 in good health and CMV-seropositive.

The V and J genes are TRBV11-2 and TRBJ2-1, with a weak D call TRBD1 (6 bases). Germline V gives CDR1 SGHAT, CDR2 FQNNGV. The length of the CDR3 is 14 residues. Trimming took off 3 bases at V and 13 bases at J, with 19 bases between the two ends. As DNA, the CDR3 is TGTGCCAGCAGCTTGTACAGGGACCAAGAGACCCAGTTCTTC. Protein: CASSLYRDQETQFF.

CDR3 nucleotide sequence: TGTGCCAGCAGTGAAGGTTTGGCAGTCTCCTACGAGCAGTACTTC. It is translated as CASSEGLAVSYEQYF. The chain is built from TRBV2 and TRBJ2-7; no clear D. Germline values: CDR1 SNHLY, CDR2 FYNNEI. Trimming removed 1 base at V and 0 bases at J, with 10 bases between. This CDR3 has 15 amino acids. Together with reference TRBV2 and TRBJ2-7, the CDR3 gives the full variable domain: EPEVTQTPSHQVTQMGQEVILRCVPISNHLYFYWYRQILGQKVEFLVSFYNNEISEKSEIFDDQFSVERPDGSNFTLKIRSTKLEDSAMYFCASSEGLAVSYEQYFGPGTRLTVT.